The T cell receptor beta chain described here comes from a study of blood T cell repertoires in COVID-19. At the level of the study: Samples taken during acute and convalescent COVID-19 were collected in the United States, Italy and Spain. T cells, B-cell-depleted T cells, or PBMCs supplied cDNA or gDNA.

The CDR3 runs 14 residues. The ends lost 0 bases at V and 7 bases at J; junction bases unmatched: 6. The germline CDR1 and CDR2 sequences are SGHRS and YFSETQ. Original handling: Amplified reference gene primers provided the basis for estimating nucleated cell counts. Profiling relied on immunoSEQ multiplex PCR, and the TCRdb table lists in-frame clones only, not all of them. That table gives V, J and clone size, and the DNA gave D and trimming. Here the sample spans about 240,000 clones, about 81% being singletons. This TCR derives from an older woman with active or convalescent COVID-19. The chain links TRBV5-1 to TRBJ1-2; 7 bases align to TRBD1. Sequenced input: peripheral blood. CDR3 bases: TGCGCCAGCAGCTTGGGGGGGACAGCCTCTGGCTACACCTTC. Amino acid sequence: CASSLGGTASGYTF. Filled out from reference TRBV5-1 and TRBJ1-2, the complete variable domain reads KAGVTQTPRYLIKTRGQQVTLSCSPISGHRSVSWYQQTPGQGLQFLFEYFSETQRNKGNFPGRFSGRQFSNSRSEMNVSTLELGDSALYLCASSLGGTASGYTFGSGTRLTVV.